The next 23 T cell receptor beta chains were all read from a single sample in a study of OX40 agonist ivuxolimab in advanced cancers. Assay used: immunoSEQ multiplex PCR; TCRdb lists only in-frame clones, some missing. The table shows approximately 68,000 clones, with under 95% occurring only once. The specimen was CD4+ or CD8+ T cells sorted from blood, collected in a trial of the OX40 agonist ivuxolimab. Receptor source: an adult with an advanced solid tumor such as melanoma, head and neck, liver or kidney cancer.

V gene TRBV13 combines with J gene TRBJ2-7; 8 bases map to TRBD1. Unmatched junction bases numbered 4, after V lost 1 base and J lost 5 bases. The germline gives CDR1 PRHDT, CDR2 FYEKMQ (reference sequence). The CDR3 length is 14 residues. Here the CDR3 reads CASSLAAGGNEQYF. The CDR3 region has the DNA TGTGCCAGCAGCTTAGCGGCAGGGGGCAACGAGCAGTACTTC.

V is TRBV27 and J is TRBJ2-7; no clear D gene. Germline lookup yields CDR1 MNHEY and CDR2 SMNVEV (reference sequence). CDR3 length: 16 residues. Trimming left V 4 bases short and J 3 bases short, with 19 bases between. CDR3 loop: CASSSIGLVGNYEQYF. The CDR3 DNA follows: TGTGCCAGCAGTTCCATAGGGCTGGTGGGGAACTACGAGCAGTACTTC.

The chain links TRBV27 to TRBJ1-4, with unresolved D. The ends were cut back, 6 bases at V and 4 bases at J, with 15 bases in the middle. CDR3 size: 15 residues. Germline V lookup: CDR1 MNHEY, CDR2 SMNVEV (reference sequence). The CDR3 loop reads CASRSALEDNEKLFF. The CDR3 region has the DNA TGTGCCAGCAGAAGCGCTTTAGAGGATAATGAAAAACTGTTTTTT.

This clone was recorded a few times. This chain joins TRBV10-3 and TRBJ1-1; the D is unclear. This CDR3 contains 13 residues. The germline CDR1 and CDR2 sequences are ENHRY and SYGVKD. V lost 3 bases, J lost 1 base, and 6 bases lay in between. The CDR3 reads CAISDVENTEAFF. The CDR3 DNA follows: TGTGCCATCAGTGACGTCGAGAACACTGAAGCTTTCTTT.

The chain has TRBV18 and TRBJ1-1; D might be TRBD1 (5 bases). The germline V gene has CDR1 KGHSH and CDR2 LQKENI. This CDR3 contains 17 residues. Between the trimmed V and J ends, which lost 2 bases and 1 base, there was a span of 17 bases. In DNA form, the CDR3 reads TGTGCCAGCTCACCATCGGACACCAGGGCACCGAACACTGAAGCTTTCTTT. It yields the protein CASSPSDTRAPNTEAFF.

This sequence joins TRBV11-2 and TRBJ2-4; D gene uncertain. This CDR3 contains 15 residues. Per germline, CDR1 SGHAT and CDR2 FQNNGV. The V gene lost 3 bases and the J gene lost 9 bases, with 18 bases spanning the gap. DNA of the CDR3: TGTGCCAGCAGCTTGGTTGGCCAAGTGGGTGTCATTCAGTACTTC. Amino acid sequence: CASSLVGQVGVIQYF.

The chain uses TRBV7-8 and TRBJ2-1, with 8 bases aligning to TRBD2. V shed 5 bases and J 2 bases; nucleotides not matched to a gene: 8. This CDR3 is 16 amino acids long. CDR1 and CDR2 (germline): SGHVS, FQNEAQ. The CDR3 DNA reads TGTGCCAGCAGCCCCTCCGGGACTAGAGCCTACAATGAGCAGTTCTTC. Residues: CASSPSGTRAYNEQFF.

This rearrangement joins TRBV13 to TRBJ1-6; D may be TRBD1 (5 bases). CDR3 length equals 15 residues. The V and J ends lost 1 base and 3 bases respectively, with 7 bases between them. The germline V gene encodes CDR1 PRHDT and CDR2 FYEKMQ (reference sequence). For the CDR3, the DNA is TGTGCCAGCAGCTTAGCAGGGAACTATAATTCACCCCTCCACTTT. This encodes CASSLAGNYNSPLHF.

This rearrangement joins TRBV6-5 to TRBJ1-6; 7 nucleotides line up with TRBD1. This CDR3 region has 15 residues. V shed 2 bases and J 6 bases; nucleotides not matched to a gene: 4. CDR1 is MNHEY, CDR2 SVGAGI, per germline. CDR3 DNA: TGTGCCAGCAGTTACGAGGGGGCGCGTAATTCACCCCTCCACTTT. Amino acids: CASSYEGARNSPLHF.

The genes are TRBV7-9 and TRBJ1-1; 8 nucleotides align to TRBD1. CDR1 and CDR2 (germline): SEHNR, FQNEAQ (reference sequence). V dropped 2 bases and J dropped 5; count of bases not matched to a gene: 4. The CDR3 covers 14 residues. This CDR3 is CASSLQTGGTEAFF. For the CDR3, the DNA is TGTGCCAGCAGCTTACAAACAGGGGGGACTGAAGCTTTCTTT.

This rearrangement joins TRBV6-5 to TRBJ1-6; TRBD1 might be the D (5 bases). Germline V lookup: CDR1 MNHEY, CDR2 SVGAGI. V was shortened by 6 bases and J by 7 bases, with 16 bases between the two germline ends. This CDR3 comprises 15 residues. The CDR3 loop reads CASSQWGDGNSPLHF. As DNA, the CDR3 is TGTGCCAGCAGCCAGTGGGGGGACGGGAATTCACCCCTCCACTTT.

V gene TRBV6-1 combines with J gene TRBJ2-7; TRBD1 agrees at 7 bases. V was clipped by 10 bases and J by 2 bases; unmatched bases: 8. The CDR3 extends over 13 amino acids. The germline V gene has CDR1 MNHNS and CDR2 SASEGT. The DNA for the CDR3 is TGTGCCACTGAGGGGGCCAGGCCCTACGAGCAGTACTTC. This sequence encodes CATEGARPYEQYF.

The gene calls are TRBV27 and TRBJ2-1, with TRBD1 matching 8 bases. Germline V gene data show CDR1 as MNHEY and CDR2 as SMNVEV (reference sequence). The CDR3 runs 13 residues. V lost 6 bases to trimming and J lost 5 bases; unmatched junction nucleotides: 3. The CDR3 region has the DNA TGTGCCAGCAGCGGGGACAGGCACAATGAGCAGTTCTTC. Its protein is CASSGDRHNEQFF.

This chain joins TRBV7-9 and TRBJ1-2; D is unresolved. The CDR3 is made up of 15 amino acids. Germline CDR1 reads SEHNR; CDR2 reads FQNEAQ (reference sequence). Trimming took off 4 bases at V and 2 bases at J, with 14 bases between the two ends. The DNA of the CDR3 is TGTGCCAGCAGCTCCGTTCGCGGGCGGAACTATGGCTACACCTTC. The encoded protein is CASSSVRGRNYGYTF. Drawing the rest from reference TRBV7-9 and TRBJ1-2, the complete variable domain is DTGVSQNPRHKITKRGQNVTFRCDPISEHNRLYWYRQTLGQGPEFLTYFQNEAQLEKSRLLSDRFSAERPKGSFSTLEIQRTEQGDSAMYLCASSSVRGRNYGYTFGSGTRLTVV.

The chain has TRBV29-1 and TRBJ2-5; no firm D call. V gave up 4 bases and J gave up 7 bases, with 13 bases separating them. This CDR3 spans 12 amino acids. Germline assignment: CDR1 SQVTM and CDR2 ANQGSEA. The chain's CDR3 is CSVGGPRGTQYF. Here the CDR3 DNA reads TGCAGCGTTGGTGGGCCACGAGGGACCCAGTACTTC.

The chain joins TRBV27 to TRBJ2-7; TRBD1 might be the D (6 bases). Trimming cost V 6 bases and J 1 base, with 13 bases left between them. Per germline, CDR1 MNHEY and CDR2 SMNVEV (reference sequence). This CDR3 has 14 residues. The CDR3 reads CASRQTGLSYEQYF. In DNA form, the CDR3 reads TGTGCCAGCAGGCAGACAGGCTTATCCTACGAGCAGTACTTC.

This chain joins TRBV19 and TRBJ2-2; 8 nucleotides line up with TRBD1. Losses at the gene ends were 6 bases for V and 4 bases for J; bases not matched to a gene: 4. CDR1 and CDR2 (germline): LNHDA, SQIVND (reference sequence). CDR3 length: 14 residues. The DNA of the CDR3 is TGTGCCAGTAGCCCCGGACAGGGCACCGGGGAGCTGTTTTTT. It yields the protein CASSPGQGTGELFF.

In DNA form, the CDR3 reads TGTGCCAGCAGCTTCGGGACACCATACTACGAGCAGTACTTC. Translation: CASSFGTPYYEQYF. The gene calls are TRBV5-5 and TRBJ2-7; tentatively, D is TRBD1 (6 bases). CDR1 SGHKS and CDR2 YYEKEE come from the germline V gene (reference sequence). The CDR3 is made up of 14 amino acids. V lost 2 bases and J 3 bases, leaving 12 bases between the germline ends.

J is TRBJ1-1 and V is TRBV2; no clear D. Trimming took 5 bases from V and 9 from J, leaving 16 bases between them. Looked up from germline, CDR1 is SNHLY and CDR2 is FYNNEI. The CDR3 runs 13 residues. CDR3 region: CASSWTDPWQAFF. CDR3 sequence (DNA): TGTGCCAGCAGTTGGACGGACCCATGGCAAGCTTTCTTT.

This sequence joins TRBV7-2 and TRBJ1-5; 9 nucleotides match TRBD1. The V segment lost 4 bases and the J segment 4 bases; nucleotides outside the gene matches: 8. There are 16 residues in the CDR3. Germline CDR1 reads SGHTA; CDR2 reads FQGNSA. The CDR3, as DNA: TGTGCCAGCAGCTCAGGACAGGGGTACGGTAATCAGCCCCAGCATTTT. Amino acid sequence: CASSSGQGYGNQPQHF. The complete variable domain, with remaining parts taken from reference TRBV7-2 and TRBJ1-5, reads GAGVSQSPSNKVTEKGKDVELRCDPISGHTALYWYRQSLGQGLEFLIYFQGNSAPDKSGLPSDRFSAERTGGSVSTLTIQRTQQEDSAVYLCASSSGQGYGNQPQHFGDGTRLSIL.

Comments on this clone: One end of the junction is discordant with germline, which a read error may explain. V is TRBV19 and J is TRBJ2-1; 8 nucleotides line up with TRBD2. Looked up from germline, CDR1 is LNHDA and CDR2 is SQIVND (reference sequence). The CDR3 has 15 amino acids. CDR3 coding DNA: TGTGCCAGTAGTATTGTAGCGGGGATGTACAGTGAGCAGTTCTTC. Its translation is CASSIVAGMYSEQFF.

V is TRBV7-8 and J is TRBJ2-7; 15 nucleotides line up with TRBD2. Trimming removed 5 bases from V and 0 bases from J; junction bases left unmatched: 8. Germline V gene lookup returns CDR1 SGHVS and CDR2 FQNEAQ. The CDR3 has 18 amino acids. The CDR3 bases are TGTGCCAGCAGCGTCGGACTAGCGGGGGGGATGAGCTCCTACGAGCAGTACTTC. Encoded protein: CASSVGLAGGMSSYEQYF.

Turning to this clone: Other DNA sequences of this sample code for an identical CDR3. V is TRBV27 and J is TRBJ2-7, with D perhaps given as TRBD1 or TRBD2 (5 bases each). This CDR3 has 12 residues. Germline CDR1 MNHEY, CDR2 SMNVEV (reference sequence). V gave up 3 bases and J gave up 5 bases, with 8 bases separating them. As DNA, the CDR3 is TGTGCCAGCAGTTTTAGAGGGGACGAGCAGTACTTC. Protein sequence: CASSFRGDEQYF.